This T cell receptor beta chain was recorded in a study of cytomegalovirus exposure and HLA in healthy donors. Looking at the study overall: Drawn from HLA-typed donors, 65 million to 100 million unique TCRs were held in an early data release. The study's findings and limits: Investigators reported approximately 150 TCR beta chains as tied to cytomegalovirus.

V was clipped by 3 bases and J by 8 bases; unmatched bases: 9. Germline V gene data show CDR1 as ENHRY and CDR2 as SYGVKD. The CDR3 is 14 amino acids. Remarks on this clone: Its antigen is unidentified.

PCR was performed using 60 Vbeta and 13 Jbeta primers. Study processing details: Later analysis identified approximately 80 million unique TCR beta chains, about 10 million shared. Generated by immunoSEQ multiplex PCR, the TCRdb table keeps only in-frame clones and is missing some. That table supplies the V and J calls and clone size; D and trimming were determined from the DNA. The sample carries some 130,000 clones, approximately 64% recorded once. Sequencing used PBMCs. This receptor was identified in a woman aged 40-49 years in good health and CMV-seronegative. The V call is TRBV10-3, the J call TRBJ1-2; TRBD1 aligns across 7 bases. The chain's CDR3 is CAISDGQAARGYTF. The CDR3 region has the DNA TGTGCCATCAGTGACGGACAGGCCGCACGGGGCTACACCTTC.